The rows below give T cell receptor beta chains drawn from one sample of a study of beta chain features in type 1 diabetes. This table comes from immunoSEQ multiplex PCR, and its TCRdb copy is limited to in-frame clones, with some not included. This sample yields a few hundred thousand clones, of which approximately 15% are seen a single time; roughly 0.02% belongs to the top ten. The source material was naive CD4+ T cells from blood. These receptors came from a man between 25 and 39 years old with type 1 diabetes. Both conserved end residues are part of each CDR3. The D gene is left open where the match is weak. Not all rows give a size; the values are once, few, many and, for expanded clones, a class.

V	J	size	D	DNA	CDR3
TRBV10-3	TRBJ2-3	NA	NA	TGTGCCATAGGGGATGCAAGCACAGATACGCAGTATTTT	CAIGDASTDTQYF
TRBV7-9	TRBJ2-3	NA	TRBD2	TGTGCCAGCAGCTCCAGGACCGGGAGGACAGATACGCAGTATTTT	CASSSRTGRTDTQYF
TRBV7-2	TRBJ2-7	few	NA	TGTGCCAGCAGCTCCAACTCCTACGAGCAGTACTTC	CASSSNSYEQYF
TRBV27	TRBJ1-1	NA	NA	TGTGCCAGCAGTCCCGGGAGGCAGGGCCTAGCCATGAACACTGAAGCTTTCTTT	CASSPGRQGLAMNTEAFF
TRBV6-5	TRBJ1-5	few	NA	TGTGCCAGGGGTAGGGGGTCGGCTCAGCCCCAGCATTTT	CARGRGSAQPQHF
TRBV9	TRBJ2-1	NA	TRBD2	TGTGCCAGCAGCGGAACGACTAGCGGCTACAATGAGCAGTTCTTC	CASSGTTSGYNEQFF
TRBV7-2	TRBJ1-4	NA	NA	TGTGCCAGCAGCTACCGTGGACAGTCAACTAATGAAAAACTGTTTTTT	CASSYRGQSTNEKLFF
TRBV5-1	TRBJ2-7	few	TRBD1	TGCGCCAGCAGCCCGGCAGGACAGGGTCAGTACGAGCAGTACTTC	CASSPAGQGQYEQYF
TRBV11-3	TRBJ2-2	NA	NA	TGTGCCAGCAGCTTAGGTGGAGGCGAAAACACCGGGGAGCTGTTTTTT	CASSLGGGENTGELFF
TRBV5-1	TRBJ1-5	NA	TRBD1	TGCGCCAGCAGCTCCACAGGGGGCTGGGGTCAGCCCCAGCATTTT	CASSSTGGWGQPQHF
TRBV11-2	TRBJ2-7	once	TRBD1	TGTGCCAGCAGCCCCCAACAGGGGCCCTACGAGCAGTACTTC	CASSPQQGPYEQYF
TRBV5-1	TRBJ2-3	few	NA	TGCGCCAGCAGCTTGCCCAGTTCCCGCACAGATACGCAGTATTTT	CASSLPSSRTDTQYF
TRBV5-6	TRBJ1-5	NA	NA	TGTGCCAGCAGCTTTAGGGGCGCGAGCAATCAGCCCCAGCATTTT	CASSFRGASNQPQHF
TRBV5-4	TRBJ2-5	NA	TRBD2	TGTGCCAGCAGCTCAAGCGGGGGGGAGACCCAGTACTTC	CASSSSGGETQYF
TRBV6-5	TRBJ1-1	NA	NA	TGTGCCAGCAGTTACTCGAGAGAGGACACTGAAGCTTTCTTT	CASSYSREDTEAFF
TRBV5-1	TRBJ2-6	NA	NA	TGCGCCAGCAGTCACAATGGGGCCAACGTCCTGACTTTC	CASSHNGANVLTF
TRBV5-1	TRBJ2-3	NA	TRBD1	TGCGCCAGCAGCTTACCGGGACAGGGGGAAGATACGCAGTATTTT	CASSLPGQGEDTQYF
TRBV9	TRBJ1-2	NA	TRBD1	TGTGCCAGCAGCGTAGTGTCGGAGGGGGCTCCTGGCTACACCTTC	CASSVVSEGAPGYTF
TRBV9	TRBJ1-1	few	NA	TGTGCCAGCAGCTCCCGACAGGCTGGGACTGAAGCTTTCTTT	CASSSRQAGTEAFF
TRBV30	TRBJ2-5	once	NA	TGTGCGTTGACCGGGGTGGGAGAGACCCAGTACTTC	CALTGVGETQYF
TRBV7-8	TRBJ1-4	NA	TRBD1	TGTGCCAGCAGCTTAGTTACCGGGACAGGGTTTGAAAAACTGTTTTTT	CASSLVTGTGFEKLFF
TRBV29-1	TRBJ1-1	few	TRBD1	TGCAGCGTGCCGGGACAGCCGAACACTGAAGCTTTCTTT	CSVPGQPNTEAFF
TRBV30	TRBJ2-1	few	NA	TGTGCCTGGAGTGTACGATCAGACAATGAGCAGTTCTTC	CAWSVRSDNEQFF
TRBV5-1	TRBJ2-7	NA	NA	TGCGCCAGCAGCTTGGCCGGCGGATCCTACGAGCAGTACTTC	CASSLAGGSYEQYF
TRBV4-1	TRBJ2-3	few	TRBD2	TGCGCCAGCAGCCAAGGATTCAGGGCTAGCGGGAGTGCAGATACGCAGTATTTT	CASSQGFRASGSADTQYF
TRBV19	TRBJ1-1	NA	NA	TGTGCCAGTAGTATACTGTCCCTGAACACTGAAGCTTTCTTT	CASSILSLNTEAFF
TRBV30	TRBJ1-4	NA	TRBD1	TGTGCCTGGTTGGGACAGCCTAATGAAAAACTGTTTTTT	CAWLGQPNEKLFF
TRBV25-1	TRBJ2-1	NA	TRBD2	TGTGCCAGCATTGGTGGGGGGGTCCCGGAGCAGTTCTTC	CASIGGGVPEQFF
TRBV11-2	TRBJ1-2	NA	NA	TGTGCCAGCAGCTTATCGTACGGGGATTTAGGCTATGGCTACACCTTC	CASSLSYGDLGYGYTF
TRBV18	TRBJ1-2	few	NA	TGTGCCAGCTCACCAAATACAGGGCATGGCTATGGCTACACCTTC	CASSPNTGHGYGYTF
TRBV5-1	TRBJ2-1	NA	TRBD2	TGCGCCAGCAGCCCGGAAGTGACTAGCGACTACAATGAGCAGTTCTTC	CASSPEVTSDYNEQFF
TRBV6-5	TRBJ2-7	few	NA	TGTGCCAGCAGTTACGGGGACACCTCCTACGAGCAGTACTTC	CASSYGDTSYEQYF
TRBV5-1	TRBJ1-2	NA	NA	TGCGCCAGCAGCTTGTCCGGGGAGAACTATGGCTACACCTTC	CASSLSGENYGYTF
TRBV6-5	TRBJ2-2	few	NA	TGTGCCAGCAGTCGGACTACCGGCGAGCTGTTTTTT	CASSRTTGELFF
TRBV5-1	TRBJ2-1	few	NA	TGCGCCAGCAGCTTGAAAGGGGATGAGCAGTTCTTC	CASSLKGDEQFF
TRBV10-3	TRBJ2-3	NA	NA	TGTGCCATCAGTGAGTCGACTGGCACAGATACGCAGTATTTT	CAISESTGTDTQYF
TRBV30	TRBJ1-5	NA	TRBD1	TGTGCCTGGAGTGAAAACGTGAGGGACAGGGGAAGGTATAGCAATCAGCCCCAGCATTTT	CAWSENVRDRGRYSNQPQHF
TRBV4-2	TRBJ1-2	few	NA	TGTGCCAGCAGCCAAGATAGCAGCACGAATAACTATGGCTACACCTTC	CASSQDSSTNNYGYTF
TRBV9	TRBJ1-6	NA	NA	TGTGCCAGCAGCGGTCCTGGGCTGAATAATTCACCCCTCCACTTT	CASSGPGLNNSPLHF
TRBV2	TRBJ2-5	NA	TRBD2	TGTGCCAGCAGTGAAGGGCCTAGCGGGGAGACCCAGTACTTC	CASSEGPSGETQYF
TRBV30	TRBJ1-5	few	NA	TGTGCCTGGAGTCCCCAGGAGGATCAGCCCCAGCATTTT	CAWSPQEDQPQHF
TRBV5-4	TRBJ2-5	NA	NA	TGTGCCAGCAGCTTGGGACTCAAGCCCGAGGAGACCCAGTACTTC	CASSLGLKPEETQYF
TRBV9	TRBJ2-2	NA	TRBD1	TGTGCCAGCAGCGTAGGGATGGCAGGGGGCGCGGACGGGGAGCTGTTTTTT	CASSVGMAGGADGELFF
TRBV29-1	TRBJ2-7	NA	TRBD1	TGCAGCGTGACAGGGTCCTACGAGCAGTACTTC	CSVTGSYEQYF